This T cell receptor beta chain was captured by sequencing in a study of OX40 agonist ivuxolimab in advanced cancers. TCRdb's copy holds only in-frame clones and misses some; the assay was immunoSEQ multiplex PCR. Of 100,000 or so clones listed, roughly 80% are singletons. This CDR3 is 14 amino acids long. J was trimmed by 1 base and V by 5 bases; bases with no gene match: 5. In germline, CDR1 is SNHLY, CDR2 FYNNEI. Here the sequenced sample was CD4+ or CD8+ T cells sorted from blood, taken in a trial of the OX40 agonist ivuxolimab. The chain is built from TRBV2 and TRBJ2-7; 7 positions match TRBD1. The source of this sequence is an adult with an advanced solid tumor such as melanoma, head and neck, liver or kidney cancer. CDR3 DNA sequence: TGTGCCAGCAGTCTCTGGGGACAGTCCTACGAGCAGTACTTC. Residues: CASSLWGQSYEQYF.